Following are 5 T cell receptor beta chains from one sample sequenced in a study of blood T cell repertoires in COVID-19. TCRdb keeps only in-frame clones here, not all; method: immunoSEQ multiplex PCR. The sample has about 110,000 clones, over 75% seen once. The sequencing input was peripheral blood. The receptor source for this set is a woman between 50 and 59 years old with acute or convalescent COVID-19.

This clone was counted once. The V and J genes are TRBV6-6 and TRBJ1-2, with D hard to call. V lost 4 bases and J 5 bases, leaving 17 bases between the germline ends. Per the germline V gene, CDR1 is MNHNY and CDR2 is SVGAGI (reference sequence). The CDR3 runs to 15 residues. The CDR3 here is CASSSPTHLRYGYTF. The CDR3 nucleotides are TGTGCCAGCAGTTCCCCGACCCACCTGAGGTATGGCTACACCTTC.

The CDR3 region has the DNA TGCGCCAGCAGCTTGGAGCCTAGCGCCGGCACAGATACGCAGTATTTT. Its translation: CASSLEPSAGTDTQYF. The V call is TRBV5-1, the J call TRBJ2-3; D is perhaps TRBD2 (6 bases). Trimming cost V 0 bases and J 1 base, with 12 bases left between them. CDR1 is SGHRS and CDR2 is YFSETQ in the germline V gene. The CDR3 runs 16 residues. Full variable domain (missing parts from reference TRBV5-1 and TRBJ2-3): KAGVTQTPRYLIKTRGQQVTLSCSPISGHRSVSWYQQTPGQGLQFLFEYFSETQRNKGNFPGRFSGRQFSNSRSEMNVSTLELGDSALYLCASSLEPSAGTDTQYFGPGTRLTVL.

The chain links TRBV5-1 to TRBJ2-3; the match to TRBD1 covers 9 bases. Germline loops: CDR1 SGHRS, CDR2 YFSETQ. Losses at the gene ends were 3 bases for V and 4 bases for J; bases not matched to a gene: 3. CDR3 length: 14 amino acids. CDR3 nucleotide sequence: TGCGCCAGCAGCTACGGGACAGGGCCAGATACGCAGTATTTT. Its protein product is CASSYGTGPDTQYF.

The gene calls are TRBV6-2 or TRBV6-3 and TRBJ2-3, with D possibly TRBD2 on 6 matching bases. The CDR3 is 16 amino acids. Looked up from germline, CDR1 is MNHEY and CDR2 is SVGEGT. V was cut by 6 bases and J by 0 bases, with 16 bases left in between. The CDR3 sequence is CASSSGLRFSTDTQYF. CDR3 nucleotide sequence: TGTGCCAGCAGCTCGGGACTCCGATTTAGCACAGATACGCAGTATTTT.

The genes are TRBV25-1 and TRBJ1-2; D might be TRBD1 (6 bases). Germline-derived CDR1 and CDR2 are MGHDK and SYGVNS. CDR3 length: 12 residues. The V end lost 2 bases, the J end lost 8 bases, and 9 bases lay between the germline ends. The CDR3 region has the DNA TGTGCCAGCAGTGAAAGGACAGTCGGCTACACCTTC. This translates into CASSERTVGYTF.